This TCR beta chain was captured by sequencing in a study of CD8 T cells in ankylosing spondylitis. Trimming at V came to 4 bases and at J to 1 base, leaving 8 bases not matched to a gene. The CDR3 totals 17 residues. Germline V gives CDR1 MGHDK, CDR2 SYGVNS. As to this clonotype: Its antigen is unidentified.

Quantitative 5'-RACE with molecular barcodes produced the TCR beta libraries. TCRdb itself ran the 5' RACE reads through MiXCR, one entry per CDR3 protein. The data show under 300,000 distinct CDR3 sequences, 18% seen once. Points from the study as a whole: Ankylosing spondylitis blood appeared to be characterized by a TCR beta motif of fewer than ten highly homologous variants.

The specimen was blood, either unsorted or a sorted T cell fraction (not recorded which). This receptor was taken from a male donor with ankylosing spondylitis or in good health (not recorded which). This sequence joins TRBV25-1 and TRBJ2-1; 9 bases align to TRBD2. This chain's CDR3 is CASSGLMAGGSYNEQFF. In DNA form, the CDR3 reads TGTGCCAGCAGTGGCCTAATGGCGGGAGGGTCCTACAATGAGCAGTTCTTC.